Below are 30 T cell receptor beta chains sequenced from a single sample in a study of technical replicates of blood from a handful of donors. Sequenced by immunoSEQ multiplex PCR; TCRdb stores in-frame clones only, minus some. This sample has approximately 97,000 clones, with around 96% found just once. The sequenced sample consisted of T cells isolated from PBMCs. The receptors come from a human donor in good health.

V usage is TRBV19 and J usage is TRBJ1-5; TRBD1 aligns across 7 bases. The V and J ends lost 5 bases and 3 bases, in that order; junction bases with no gene match: 4. CDR3 length equals 14 residues. Germline assignment: CDR1 LNHDA and CDR2 SQIVND (reference sequence). CDR3 sequence (DNA): TGTGCCAGTAGTGGGACAGAGCCCAATCAGCCCCAGCATTTT. It is translated as CASSGTEPNQPQHF.

J is TRBJ2-7 and V is TRBV9, with 9 bases fitting TRBD2. From germline, CDR1 is SGDLS and CDR2 YYNGEE. This CDR3 is built from 14 residues. V shed 4 bases and J 3 bases; nucleotides not matched to a gene: 5. CDR3: CASSLGTSSYEQYF. In DNA form, the CDR3 reads TGTGCCAGCAGCTTGGGGACTAGCAGCTACGAGCAGTACTTC.

A note on this clone: Within the sample, other DNA sequences also encode this same CDR3. The rearrangement joins TRBV9 to TRBJ1-1, with a weak D call TRBD1 (5 bases). V gave up 0 bases and J gave up 0 bases, with 9 bases separating them. The germline gives CDR1 SGDLS, CDR2 YYNGEE. The CDR3 has 15 residues. Written as DNA, the CDR3 is TGTGCCAGCAGCGTAGGGCACAGGATGAACACTGAAGCTTTCTTT. Translation gives CASSVGHRMNTEAFF.

The rearrangement uses TRBV12-5 and TRBJ2-1, with D maybe TRBD2 (6 bases). There are 14 residues in the CDR3. V lost 6 bases, J lost 7 bases, and 16 bases lay in between. Germline V lookup: CDR1 LGHNT, CDR2 FRNRAP. CDR3 residues: CASGGGPMYNEQFF. The CDR3 DNA reads TGTGCTAGTGGAGGAGGGCCGATGTATAATGAGCAGTTCTTC.

This rearrangement joins TRBV5-1 to TRBJ1-1; possibly TRBD1 for D (6 bases). With 2 bases removed from V and 1 base from J, the gap between germline ends came to 6 bases. The CDR3 runs to 13 residues. The germline CDR1 and CDR2 sequences are SGHRS and YFSETQ. CDR3 residues: CASSFRGNTEAFF. As DNA, the CDR3 is TGCGCCAGCAGCTTCAGGGGGAACACTGAAGCTTTCTTT.

The chain uses TRBV5-1 and TRBJ2-7; TRBD2 agrees at 8 bases. Germline CDR1 is SGHRS and CDR2 is YFSETQ. The CDR3 consists of 15 residues. The junction had 5 bases not matched to a gene; V was cut back by 0 bases and J by 3 bases. This CDR3 reads CASSLVGGLDYEQYF. CDR3 DNA: TGCGCCAGCAGCTTGGTGGGGGGACTAGACTACGAGCAGTACTTC.

This clone was counted between two and nine times. The chain has TRBV28 and TRBJ1-5; 8 bases match TRBD1. The V gene end was trimmed by 5 bases and the J gene end by 5 bases; junction bases not matched to a gene: 8. Germline CDR1 is MDHEN and CDR2 is SYDVKM. CDR3 length: 15 amino acids. CDR3 nucleotides: TGTGCCAGCAGTCAAAACAGGGGGGGCCATCAGCCCCAGCATTTT. The encoded protein is CASSQNRGGHQPQHF.

The V gene is TRBV14, the J gene TRBJ1-4, with D tentatively TRBD1 (6 bases). Germline V gene data show CDR1 as SGHDN and CDR2 as FVKESK. V was shortened by 2 bases and J by 5 bases, with 12 bases between the two germline ends. This CDR3 is 15 amino acids long. The CDR3 DNA is TGTGCCAGCAGCCAAACCAGGGGTCAGAATGAAAAACTGTTTTTT. As protein: CASSQTRGQNEKLFF.

This chain joins TRBV19 and TRBJ2-7, with D maybe TRBD1 (6 bases). Germline V gives CDR1 LNHDA, CDR2 SQIVND (reference sequence). V was shortened by 3 bases and J by 2 bases, with 8 bases between the two germline ends. The CDR3 sequence is 13 residues long. The CDR3, as DNA: TGTGCCAGTAGTATCAAGGGGGCCTACGAGCAGTACTTC. Translating gives CASSIKGAYEQYF.

V usage is TRBV10-3 and J usage is TRBJ2-3; 10 nucleotides line up with TRBD2. Germline V lookup: CDR1 ENHRY, CDR2 SYGVKD. V trimming: 2 bases; J trimming: 0 bases; junction bases outside the gene matches: 17. The CDR3 loop spans 21 amino acids. In DNA, the CDR3 is TGTGCCATCAGTGAGCCACCGACAGGGATCGGACTAGCGGTGAGCACAGATACGCAGTATTTT. Residues: CAISEPPTGIGLAVSTDTQYF.

The gene calls are TRBV11-1 and TRBJ2-7; 8 bases align to TRBD2. The germline V gene has CDR1 SGHAT and CDR2 FQDESV (reference sequence). The CDR3 runs 16 residues. The V gene end was trimmed by 4 bases and the J gene end by 3 bases; junction bases not matched to a gene: 11. Here the CDR3 reads CASSSGLAEHLYEQYF. In DNA form, the CDR3 reads TGTGCCAGCAGCTCAGGACTAGCAGAACATCTCTACGAGCAGTACTTC.

The chain uses TRBV9 and TRBJ2-7; 9 bases match TRBD2. V lost 4 bases and J lost 3; bases outside the gene matches: 8. CDR1 is SGDLS and CDR2 is YYNGEE in the germline V gene. The CDR3 consists of 15 residues. In nucleotides, the CDR3 is TGTGCCAGCAGCAAAGAGGCTAGCGGGGACTACGAGCAGTACTTC. It translates to CASSKEASGDYEQYF.

The chain couples TRBV10-3 to TRBJ2-7, with a possible D match to TRBD2 (6 bases). V was trimmed by 4 bases and J by 3 bases, leaving 16 bases between them. CDR1 ENHRY and CDR2 SYGVKD come from the germline V gene. This CDR3 has 15 residues. CDR3 nucleotides: TGTGCCATCAGTGGCCAGCCTGTGGGAGGCTACGAGCAGTACTTC. It is translated as CAISGQPVGGYEQYF.

This clone showed up just once. The chain joins TRBV19 to TRBJ1-1; TRBD1 might be the D (5 bases). This CDR3 has 14 amino acids. V lost 3 bases and J 6 bases, leaving 14 bases between the germline ends. Germline CDR1 and CDR2: LNHDA and SQIVND (reference sequence). CDR3 loop: CASSMVGRVAEAFF. The CDR3 DNA reads as TGTGCCAGTAGTATGGTAGGCAGGGTGGCTGAAGCTTTCTTT. Full variable domain (missing parts from reference TRBV19 and TRBJ1-1): DGGITQSPKYLFRKEGQNVTLSCEQNLNHDAMYWYRQDPGQGLRLIYYSQIVNDFQKGDIAEGYSVSREKKESFPLTVTSAQKNPTAFYLCASSMVGRVAEAFFGQGTRLTVV.

The J gene is TRBJ2-3, the V gene TRBV7-7, with D perhaps matching TRBD1 (5 bases). The V end lost 2 bases, the J end lost 4 bases, and 10 bases lay between the germline ends. From germline, CDR1 is SSHAT and CDR2 FNYEAQ (reference sequence). The CDR3 loop spans 14 amino acids. The CDR3 DNA follows: TGTGCCAGCAGCTTAATGGGGCTCGCAGATACGCAGTATTTT. Its translation: CASSLMGLADTQYF.

This chain links TRBV27 with TRBJ2-1; 10 nucleotides line up with TRBD2. This CDR3 spans 15 amino acids. From germline, CDR1 is MNHEY and CDR2 SMNVEV (reference sequence). The junction had 7 bases not matched to a gene; V was cut back by 4 bases and J by 7 bases. The CDR3 nucleotides are TGTGCCAGCAGTTGGAGAGCGGGAGGGCCGAATGAGCAGTTCTTC. This codes for CASSWRAGGPNEQFF.

The chain joins TRBV7-2 to TRBJ1-5, with TRBD1 identical over 12 bases. Germline trimming cut 4 bases from V and 6 bases from J; bases unmatched to any gene: 7. This CDR3 contains 16 residues. The germline V gene has CDR1 SGHTA and CDR2 FQGNSA. The CDR3 nucleotides read TGTGCCAGCAGCTCATCCGGGACAGGGGGCCGTCAGCCCCAGCATTTT. Translating it yields CASSSSGTGGRQPQHF.

The chain combines TRBV11-3 with TRBJ2-1, with a weak D call TRBD1 (5 bases). The CDR3 extends over 13 amino acids. With 1 base removed from V and 8 bases from J, the gap between germline ends came to 9 bases. Germline lookup yields CDR1 SGHNT and CDR2 YENEEA. CDR3 sequence: CASSLGQGYEQFF. The CDR3 bases are TGTGCCAGCAGCTTAGGGCAGGGCTATGAGCAGTTCTTC.

The chain has TRBV6-6 and TRBJ1-5; D remains unclear. Deletions cut 3 bases from V and 3 bases from J, with 9 bases between. The length of the CDR3 is 14 residues. The V gene's germline CDR1 is MNHNY and CDR2 SVGAGI (reference sequence). Written as DNA, the CDR3 is TGTGCCAGCAGTTATGCGGAGGCCAATCAGCCCCAGCATTTT. It encodes CASSYAEANQPQHF.

V is TRBV19 and J is TRBJ1-1; TRBD1 agrees at 8 bases. Germline loops: CDR1 LNHDA, CDR2 SQIVND (reference sequence). V shed 6 bases, J shed 10 bases, and the junction held 10 bases outside the gene matches. This CDR3 spans 13 amino acids. This CDR3 is CASRTDRGQTAFF. As DNA, the CDR3 is TGTGCCAGTAGGACTGACAGGGGACAAACAGCTTTCTTT.

The V call is TRBV27, the J call TRBJ1-1, with TRBD1 matching over 9 bases. Germline values: CDR1 MNHEY, CDR2 SMNVEV (reference sequence). The trim removed 6 bases at V and 10 bases at J, leaving 3 bases unmatched. This CDR3 region has 11 residues. The CDR3 DNA follows: TGTGCCAGCAGATGGGACAGGGCAGCTTTCTTT. Residues: CASRWDRAAFF.

V gene TRBV18 combines with J gene TRBJ1-2; weak D call: TRBD1 (6 bases). Germline V lookup: CDR1 KGHSH, CDR2 LQKENI. This CDR3 region has 12 residues. Trimming left V 6 bases short and J 1 base short, with 6 bases between. The CDR3 DNA follows: TGTGCCAGCTCGACAGGTAACTATGGCTACACCTTC. Its protein product is CASSTGNYGYTF.

This chain connects TRBV5-1 to TRBJ2-7, with 7 bases lining up with TRBD1. V was clipped by 6 bases and J by 2 bases; unmatched bases: 5. Germline assignment: CDR1 SGHRS and CDR2 YFSETQ. The CDR3 has 13 residues. The CDR3 protein is CASNQGQAYEQYF. The CDR3 bases are TGCGCCAGCAACCAAGGACAGGCCTACGAGCAGTACTTC.

This rearrangement joins TRBV27 to TRBJ2-1; D is unclear. The V and J ends lost 6 bases and 0 bases respectively, with 9 bases between them. CDR1 and CDR2 from the germline V gene are MNHEY and SMNVEV (reference sequence). This CDR3 comprises 14 residues. DNA for the CDR3: TGTGCCAGCAGCCCACTGAGCTCCTACAATGAGCAGTTCTTC. Translating it yields CASSPLSSYNEQFF.

This clone showed up just once. This chain links TRBV27 with TRBJ2-7; 7 positions match TRBD1. Germline loops: CDR1 MNHEY, CDR2 SMNVEV (reference sequence). The CDR3 is made up of 14 amino acids. After removal of 5 bases from V and 3 bases from J, the junction contained 7 bases not matched to a gene. CDR3 in DNA: TGTGCCAGCAGTCTCCCCGACAGGGTCTACGAGCAGTACTTC. Its protein is CASSLPDRVYEQYF.

The V and J genes are TRBV9 and TRBJ1-2; no clear D gene. Trimming stripped 0 bases from V and 5 bases from J, with 17 bases between. Germline loops: CDR1 SGDLS, CDR2 YYNGEE. The CDR3 contains 16 residues. Here the CDR3 reads CASSVAEAGVGYGYTF. The CDR3 nucleotides read TGTGCCAGCAGCGTAGCTGAGGCCGGGGTAGGGTATGGCTACACCTTC.

V is TRBV28 and J is TRBJ1-1; the D is unclear. This CDR3 spans 12 amino acids. Germline V gene sequence: CDR1 MDHEN, CDR2 SYDVKM. V was trimmed by 4 bases and J by 11 bases, leaving 14 bases between them. This CDR3 reads CASSWIGRRAFF. The CDR3 DNA is TGTGCCAGCAGTTGGATAGGGAGGAGGGCTTTCTTT.

The gene calls are TRBV9 and TRBJ2-3; D uncertain. This CDR3 is built from 14 residues. V gave up 0 bases and J gave up 0 bases, with 5 bases separating them. CDR1 SGDLS and CDR2 YYNGEE come from the germline V gene. This CDR3 reads CASSVETSTDTQYF. The DNA of the CDR3 is TGTGCCAGCAGCGTAGAGACTAGCACAGATACGCAGTATTTT.

V gene TRBV19 combines with J gene TRBJ1-2; 8 bases are shared with TRBD1. The V gene end was trimmed by 11 bases and the J gene end by 7 bases; junction bases not matched to a gene: 15. The CDR3 covers 14 residues. CDR1 is LNHDA and CDR2 is SQIVND in the germline V gene (reference sequence). Here the CDR3 reads CAGRGQATSSGYTF. CDR3 coding DNA: TGTGCCGGGAGGGGACAGGCTACTTCTTCTGGCTACACCTTC.

This sequence joins TRBV5-8 and TRBJ2-7; D unclear. Trimming cost V 4 bases and J 0 bases, with 5 bases left between them. Germline V gene lookup returns CDR1 SGHTS and CDR2 YDEGEE. CDR3 length equals 12 residues. The CDR3 here is CASSPSSYEQYF. CDR3 nucleotides: TGTGCCAGCAGCCCCAGCTCCTACGAGCAGTACTTC. Full variable domain (outside the CDR3, taken from reference TRBV5-8 and TRBJ2-7): EAGVTQSPTHLIKTRGQQATLRCSPISGHTSVYWYQQALGLGLQFLLWYDEGEERNRGNFPPRFSGRQFPNYSSELNVNALELEDSALYLCASSPSSYEQYFGPGTRLTVT.